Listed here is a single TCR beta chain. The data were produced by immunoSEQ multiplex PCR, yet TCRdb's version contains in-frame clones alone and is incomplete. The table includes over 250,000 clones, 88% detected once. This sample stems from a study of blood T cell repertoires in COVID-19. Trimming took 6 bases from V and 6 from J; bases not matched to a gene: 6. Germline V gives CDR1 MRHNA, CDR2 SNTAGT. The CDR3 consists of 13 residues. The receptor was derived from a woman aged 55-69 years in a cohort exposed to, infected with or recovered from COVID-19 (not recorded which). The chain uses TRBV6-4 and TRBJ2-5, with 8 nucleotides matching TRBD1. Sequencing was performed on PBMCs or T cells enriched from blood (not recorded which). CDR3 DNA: TGTGCCAGCAGCGCAGGGACAGGTCAGACCCAGTACTTC. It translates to CASSAGTGQTQYF.